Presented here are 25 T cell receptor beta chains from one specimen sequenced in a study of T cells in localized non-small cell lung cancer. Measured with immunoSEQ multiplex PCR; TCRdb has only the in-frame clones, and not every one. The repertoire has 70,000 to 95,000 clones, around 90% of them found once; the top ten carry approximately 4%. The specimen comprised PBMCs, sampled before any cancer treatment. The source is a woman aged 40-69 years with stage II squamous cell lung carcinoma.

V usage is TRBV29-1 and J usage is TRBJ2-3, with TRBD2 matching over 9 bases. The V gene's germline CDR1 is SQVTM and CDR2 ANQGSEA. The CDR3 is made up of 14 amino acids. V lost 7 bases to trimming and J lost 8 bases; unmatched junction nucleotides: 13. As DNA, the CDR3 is TGCAGCGGAGATCTAGCGGGACTACCCGGTACGCAGTATTTT. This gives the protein CSGDLAGLPGTQYF.

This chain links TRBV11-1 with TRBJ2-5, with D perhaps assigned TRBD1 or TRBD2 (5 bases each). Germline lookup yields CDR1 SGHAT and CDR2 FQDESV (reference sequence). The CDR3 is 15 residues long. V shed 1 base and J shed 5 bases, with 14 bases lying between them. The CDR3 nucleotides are TGTGCCAGCAGCTTAGAAAGACTCGGGGCGGAGACCCAGTACTTC. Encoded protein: CASSLERLGAETQYF.

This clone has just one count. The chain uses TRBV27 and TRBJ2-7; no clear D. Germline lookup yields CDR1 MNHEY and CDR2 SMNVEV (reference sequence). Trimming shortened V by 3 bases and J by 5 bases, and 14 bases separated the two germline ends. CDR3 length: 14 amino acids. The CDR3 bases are TGTGCCAGCAGTTTTCAGCGCGTGTCGGACGAGCAGTACTTC. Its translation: CASSFQRVSDEQYF.

The CDR3 spells CASSPRITEAFF. CDR3 nucleotide sequence: TGTGCCAGCAGCCCTCGAATCACTGAAGCTTTCTTT. The genes are TRBV7-2 and TRBJ1-1; D unclear. CDR3 length: 12 residues. Trimming took off 5 bases at V and 4 bases at J, with 8 bases between the two ends. Germline V gives CDR1 SGHTA, CDR2 FQGNSA.

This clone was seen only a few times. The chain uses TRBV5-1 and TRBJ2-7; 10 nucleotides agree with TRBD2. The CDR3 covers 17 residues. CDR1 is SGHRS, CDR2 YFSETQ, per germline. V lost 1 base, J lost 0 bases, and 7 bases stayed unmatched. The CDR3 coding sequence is TGCGCCAGCAGCTTGAGGACTAGCGGTTCGAGCTCCTACGAGCAGTACTTC. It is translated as CASSLRTSGSSSYEQYF.

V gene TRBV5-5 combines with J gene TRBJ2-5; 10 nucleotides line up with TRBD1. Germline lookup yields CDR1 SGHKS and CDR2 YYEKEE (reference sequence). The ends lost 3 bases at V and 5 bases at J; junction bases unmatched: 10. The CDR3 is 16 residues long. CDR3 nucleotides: TGTGCCAGCAGCTCGCTTGACAGGGGGCGAGGGGAGACCCAGTACTTC. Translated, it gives CASSSLDRGRGETQYF.

The CDR3 loop reads CASSLHSTDTQYF. CDR3 in DNA: TGTGCCAGCAGCCTCCACAGCACAGATACGCAGTATTTT. The chain is built from TRBV7-9 and TRBJ2-3; no definite D call. V gave up 5 bases and J gave up 0 bases, with 6 bases separating them. The CDR3 covers 13 residues. Germline values: CDR1 SEHNR, CDR2 FQNEAQ (reference sequence).

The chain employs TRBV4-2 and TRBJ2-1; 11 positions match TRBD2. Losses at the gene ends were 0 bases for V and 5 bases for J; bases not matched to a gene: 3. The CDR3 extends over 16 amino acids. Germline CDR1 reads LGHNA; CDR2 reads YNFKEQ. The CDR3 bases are TGTGCCAGCAGCCAAGATAGCGGGGGGGCGGACAATGAGCAGTTCTTC. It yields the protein CASSQDSGGADNEQFF.

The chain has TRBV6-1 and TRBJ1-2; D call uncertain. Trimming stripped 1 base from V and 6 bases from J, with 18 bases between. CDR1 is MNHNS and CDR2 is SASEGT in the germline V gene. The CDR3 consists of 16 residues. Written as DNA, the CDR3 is TGTGCCAGCAGTGAAGTAGCCGGCCTATACCTTCATGGCTACACCTTC. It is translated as CASSEVAGLYLHGYTF.

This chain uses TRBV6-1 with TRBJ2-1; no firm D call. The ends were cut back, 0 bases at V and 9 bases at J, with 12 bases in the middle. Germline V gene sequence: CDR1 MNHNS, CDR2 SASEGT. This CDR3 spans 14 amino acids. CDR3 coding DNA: TGTGCCAGCAGTGAAGCGGTAGGGCTGGCTGAGCAGTTCTTC. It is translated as CASSEAVGLAEQFF.

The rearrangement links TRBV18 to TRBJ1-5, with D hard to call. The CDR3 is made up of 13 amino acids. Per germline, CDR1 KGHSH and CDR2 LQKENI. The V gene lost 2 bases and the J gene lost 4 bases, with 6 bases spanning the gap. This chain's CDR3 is CASSPGPNQPQHF. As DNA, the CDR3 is TGTGCCAGCTCACCAGGGCCAAATCAGCCCCAGCATTTT.

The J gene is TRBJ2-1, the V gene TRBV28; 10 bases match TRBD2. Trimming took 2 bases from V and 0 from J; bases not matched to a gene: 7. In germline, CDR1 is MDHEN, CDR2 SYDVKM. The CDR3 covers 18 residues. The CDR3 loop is CASSLHSSGGSSYNEQFF. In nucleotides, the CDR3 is TGTGCCAGCAGTTTACACAGTAGCGGGGGGAGCTCCTACAATGAGCAGTTCTTC.

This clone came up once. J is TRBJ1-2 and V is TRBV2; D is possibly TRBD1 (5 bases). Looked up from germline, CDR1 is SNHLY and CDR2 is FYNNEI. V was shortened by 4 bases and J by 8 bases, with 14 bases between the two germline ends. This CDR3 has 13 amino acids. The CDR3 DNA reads TGTGCCAGCAGTGGGGGCGTGGGTCAGGGCTACACCTTC. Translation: CASSGGVGQGYTF.

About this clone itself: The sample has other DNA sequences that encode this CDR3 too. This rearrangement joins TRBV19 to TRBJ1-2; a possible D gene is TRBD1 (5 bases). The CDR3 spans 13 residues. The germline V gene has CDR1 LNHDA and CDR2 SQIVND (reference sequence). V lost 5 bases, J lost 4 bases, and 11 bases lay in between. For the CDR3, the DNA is TGTGCCAGTAGTCCCGAAGGGGTCTATGGCTACACCTTC. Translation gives CASSPEGVYGYTF.

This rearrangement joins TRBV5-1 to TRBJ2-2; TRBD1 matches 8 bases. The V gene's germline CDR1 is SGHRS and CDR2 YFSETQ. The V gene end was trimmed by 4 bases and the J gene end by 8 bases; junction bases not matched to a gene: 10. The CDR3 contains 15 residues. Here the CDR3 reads CASSGQGWGSGELFF. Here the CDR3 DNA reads TGCGCCAGCAGCGGACAGGGTTGGGGTTCTGGGGAGCTGTTTTTT.

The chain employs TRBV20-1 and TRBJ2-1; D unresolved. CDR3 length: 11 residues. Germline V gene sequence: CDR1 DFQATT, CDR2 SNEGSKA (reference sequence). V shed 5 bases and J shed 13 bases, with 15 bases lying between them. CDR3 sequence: CSAGLIVYQFF. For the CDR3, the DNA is TGCAGTGCTGGTCTAATTGTTTATCAGTTCTTC.

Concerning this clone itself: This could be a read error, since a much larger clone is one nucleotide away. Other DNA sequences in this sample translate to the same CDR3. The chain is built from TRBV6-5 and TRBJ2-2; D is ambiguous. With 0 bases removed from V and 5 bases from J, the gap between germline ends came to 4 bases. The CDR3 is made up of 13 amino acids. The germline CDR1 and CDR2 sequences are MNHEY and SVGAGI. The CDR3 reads CASSYSGTGELFF. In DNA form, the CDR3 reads TGTGCCAGCAGTTACTCTGGGACCGGGGAGCTGTTTTTT.

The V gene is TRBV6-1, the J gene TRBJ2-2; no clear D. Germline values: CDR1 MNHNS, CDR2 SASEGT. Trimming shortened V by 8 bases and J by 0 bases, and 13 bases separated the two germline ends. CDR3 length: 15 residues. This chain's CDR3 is CASPATGANTGELFF. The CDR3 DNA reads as TGTGCCAGCCCCGCGACGGGTGCGAACACCGGGGAGCTGTTTTTT.

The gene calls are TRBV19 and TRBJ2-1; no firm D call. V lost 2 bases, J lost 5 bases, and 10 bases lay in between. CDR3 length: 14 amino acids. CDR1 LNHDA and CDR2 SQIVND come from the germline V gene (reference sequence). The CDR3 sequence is CASSIRAQNNEQFF. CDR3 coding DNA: TGTGCCAGTAGTATAAGGGCCCAGAACAATGAGCAGTTCTTC.

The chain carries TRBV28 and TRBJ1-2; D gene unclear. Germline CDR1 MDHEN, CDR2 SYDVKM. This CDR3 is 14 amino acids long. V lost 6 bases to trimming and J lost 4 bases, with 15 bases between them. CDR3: CASSSPVLFYGYTF. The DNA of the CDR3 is TGTGCCAGCAGCTCCCCAGTGCTCTTCTATGGCTACACCTTC.

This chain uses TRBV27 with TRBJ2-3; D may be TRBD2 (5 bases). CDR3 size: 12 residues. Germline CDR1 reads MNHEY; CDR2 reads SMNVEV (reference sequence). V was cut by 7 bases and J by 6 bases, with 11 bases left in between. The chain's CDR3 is CASTSRGDTQYF. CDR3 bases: TGTGCCAGCACCTCCAGAGGGGATACGCAGTATTTT.

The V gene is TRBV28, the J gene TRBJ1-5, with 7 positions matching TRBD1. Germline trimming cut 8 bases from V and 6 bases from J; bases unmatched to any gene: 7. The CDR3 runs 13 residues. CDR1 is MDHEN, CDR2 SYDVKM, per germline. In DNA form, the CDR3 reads TGTGCCAGCGGTGGAGGGGGCGGTCAGCCCCAGCATTTT. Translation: CASGGGGGQPQHF.

CDR3 residues: CASSLWGGNTEAFF. The CDR3 bases are TGTGCCAGCAGTTTATGGGGGGGTAACACTGAAGCTTTCTTT. This rearrangement joins TRBV27 to TRBJ1-1; TRBD1 might be the D (5 bases). The V and J ends lost 1 base and 2 bases respectively, with 8 bases between them. The germline V gene encodes CDR1 MNHEY and CDR2 SMNVEV (reference sequence). CDR3 length: 14 amino acids.

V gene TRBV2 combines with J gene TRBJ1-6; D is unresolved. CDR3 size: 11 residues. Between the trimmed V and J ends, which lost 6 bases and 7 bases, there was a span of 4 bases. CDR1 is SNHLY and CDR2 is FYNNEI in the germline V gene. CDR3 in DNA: TGTGCCAGCAGAGGAAATTCACCCCTCCACTTT. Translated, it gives CASRGNSPLHF.

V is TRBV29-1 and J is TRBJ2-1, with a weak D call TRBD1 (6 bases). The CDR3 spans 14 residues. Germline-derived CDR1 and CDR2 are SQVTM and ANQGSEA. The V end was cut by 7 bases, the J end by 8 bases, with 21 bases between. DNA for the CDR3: TGCAGCGCACGGGCGACAGGAGGTGACGATGAGCAGTTCTTC. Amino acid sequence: CSARATGGDDEQFF.